The T cell receptor (beta chain) under discussion was sequenced for a study of cytomegalovirus exposure and HLA in healthy donors. At the level of the study: Of the donors genotyped, 398 in all, over 80% fell in the Caucasian-associated ancestry cluster.

Germline values: CDR1 LGHNA, CDR2 YSLEER. The length of the CDR3 is 14 residues. Trimming removed 6 bases from V and 1 base from J; junction bases left unmatched: 2. Primers for the PCR totalled 60 Vbeta and 13 Jbeta. Authors' analysis steps: An analysis performed later counted 73 million or so unique TCR beta chains (roughly 11 million of them shared). TCRdb keeps only in-frame clones here, not all; method: immunoSEQ multiplex PCR. V, J and clone size reflect that table, while D and trimming were determined from the DNA. This table holds under 70,000 clones, 70% to 90% found once. This clonotype originated in a woman aged 25 to 45 in good health and CMV-seronegative. The material sequenced was PBMCs. V and J are TRBV4-3 and TRBJ2-7; 11 nucleotides align to TRBD2. The CDR3 DNA sequence: TGCGCCAGCAGTAGACTAGCGGGGTCCTACGAGCAGTACTTC. It codes for CASSRLAGSYEQYF.